The text below deals with one TCR beta chain. Its antigen is unidentified. The data are from a study of CXCR3-negative and CXCR3-positive naive CD8 T cells. Per germline, CDR1 SQVTM and CDR2 ANQGSEA. The CDR3 contains 15 residues. Study conclusions and caveats: Most assays were run on fresh PBMCs (CXCR3 expression partially decreased after cryopreservation).

The method, 5' RACE with UMI labels, was used to prepare the TRB cDNA libraries. TCRdb re-called the 5' RACE reads; every CDR3 protein appears as one record, without DNA. The sample's table shows just under 45,000 distinct CDR3 sequences. The chain links TRBV29-1 to TRBJ2-7; TCRdb reports TRBD2, a call that lacks DNA to check it against. The sample taken for sequencing was memory CD8+ T cells from blood. This receptor was taken from a human donor in good health. Some clones in this sample may be carry-over from other donors' samples. CDR3: CSVEDEAGGTYEQYF.